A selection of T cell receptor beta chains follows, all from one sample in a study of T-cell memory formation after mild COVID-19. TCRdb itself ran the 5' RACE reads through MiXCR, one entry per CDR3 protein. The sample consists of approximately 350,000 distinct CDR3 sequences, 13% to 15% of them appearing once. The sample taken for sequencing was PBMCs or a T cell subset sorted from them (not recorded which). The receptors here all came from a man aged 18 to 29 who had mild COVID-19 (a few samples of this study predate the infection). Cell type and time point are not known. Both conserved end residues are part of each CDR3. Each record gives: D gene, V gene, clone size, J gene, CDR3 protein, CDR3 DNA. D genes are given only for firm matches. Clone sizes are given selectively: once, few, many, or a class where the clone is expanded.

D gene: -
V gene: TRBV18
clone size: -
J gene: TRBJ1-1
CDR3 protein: CASSDWGNTEAFF
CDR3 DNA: TGTGCCAGCTCAGATTGGGGGAACACTGAAGCTTTCTTT

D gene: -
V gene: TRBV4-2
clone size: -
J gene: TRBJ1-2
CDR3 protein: CASSQDGGRDGYTF
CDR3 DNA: TGTGCCAGCAGCCAAGATGGGGGTCGGGATGGCTACACCTTC

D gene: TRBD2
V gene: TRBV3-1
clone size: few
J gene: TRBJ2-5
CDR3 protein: CASSPRRGGYQETQYF
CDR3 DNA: TGTGCCAGCAGCCCCCGGCGGGGGGGGTACCAAGAGACCCAGTACTTC

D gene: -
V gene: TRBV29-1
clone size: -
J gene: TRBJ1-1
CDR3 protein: CSVEESVNTEAFF
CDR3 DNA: TGCAGCGTTGAAGAATCGGTCAACACTGAAGCTTTCTTT

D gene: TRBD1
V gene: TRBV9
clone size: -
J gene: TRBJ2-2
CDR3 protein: CASSPGQPEAGDTGELFF
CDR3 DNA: TGTGCCAGCAGCCCGGGACAGCCAGAAGCCGGGGACACCGGGGAGCTGTTTTTT

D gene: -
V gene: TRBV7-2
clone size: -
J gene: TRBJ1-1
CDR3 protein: CASSFYGQGNTEAFF
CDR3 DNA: TGTGCCAGCAGCTTTTACGGTCAGGGGAACACTGAAGCTTTCTTT

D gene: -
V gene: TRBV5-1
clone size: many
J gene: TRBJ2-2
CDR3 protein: CASSFHRNTGELFF
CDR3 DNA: TGCGCCAGCAGCTTTCACAGGAACACCGGGGAGCTGTTTTTT

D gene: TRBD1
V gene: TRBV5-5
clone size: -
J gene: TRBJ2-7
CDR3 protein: CASSHDPRDSSYEQYF
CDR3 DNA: TGTGCCAGCAGCCATGATCCTCGGGACAGCTCCTACGAGCAGTACTTC

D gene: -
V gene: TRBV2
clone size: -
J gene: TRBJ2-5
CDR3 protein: CASSPLTVQETQYF
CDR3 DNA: TGTGCCAGCAGCCCACTGACAGTTCAAGAGACCCAGTACTTC

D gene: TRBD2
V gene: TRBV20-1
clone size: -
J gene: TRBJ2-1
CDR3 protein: CSARDPLAGGLWYEQFF
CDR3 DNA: TGCAGTGCTAGAGATCCCCTAGCGGGGGGCCTATGGTATGAGCAGTTCTTC

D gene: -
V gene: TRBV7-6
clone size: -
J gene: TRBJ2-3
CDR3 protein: CASSSRHPGADTQYF
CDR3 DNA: TGTGCCAGCAGCTCCCGACACCCTGGGGCAGATACGCAGTATTTT

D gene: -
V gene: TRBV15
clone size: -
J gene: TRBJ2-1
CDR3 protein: CATSRESGEQFF
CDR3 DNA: TGTGCCACCAGCAGAGAAAGCGGTGAGCAGTTCTTC

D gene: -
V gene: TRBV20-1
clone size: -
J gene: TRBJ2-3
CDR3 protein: CSASGGTGDTQYF
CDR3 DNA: TGCAGTGCCTCAGGGGGGACGGGAGATACGCAGTATTTT

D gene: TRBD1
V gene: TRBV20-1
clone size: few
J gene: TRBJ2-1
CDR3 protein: CSARTRQGDNEQFF
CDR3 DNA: TGCAGTGCTAGAACGAGACAGGGGGACAATGAGCAGTTCTTC

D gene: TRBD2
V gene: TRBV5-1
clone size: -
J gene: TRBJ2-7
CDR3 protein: CASSSGGVQSSYEQYF
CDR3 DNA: TGCGCCAGCAGCTCGGGAGGGGTGCAAAGCTCCTACGAGCAGTACTTC

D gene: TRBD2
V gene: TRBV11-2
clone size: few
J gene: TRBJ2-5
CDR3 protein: CASSLRGGLVETQYF
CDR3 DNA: TGTGCCAGCAGCTTACGCGGAGGACTAGTGGAGACCCAGTACTTC

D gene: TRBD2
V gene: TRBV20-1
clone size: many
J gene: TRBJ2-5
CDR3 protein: CSASRLAGFGETQYF
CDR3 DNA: TGCAGTGCTAGTAGACTAGCGGGTTTTGGAGAGACCCAGTACTTC

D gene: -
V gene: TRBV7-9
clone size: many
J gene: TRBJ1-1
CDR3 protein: CASSYPGHLNTEAFF
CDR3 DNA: TGTGCCAGCAGCTACCCAGGACACCTGAACACTGAAGCTTTCTTT